This TCR beta chain was identified during a study of naive and memory T cell subsets (dated by TCRdb to 2016 to 2017). In terms of the full investigation: An open-source, UMI-based TCR alpha and beta sequencing pipeline was applied to sorted naive and memory peripheral blood T cell subsets. RNA was DNase-treated and reverse transcribed with TCR constant-region primers, mostly using SuperScript III. The functional CMV T cell responses agreed completely with IgG serology results.

With respect to this clonotype: Its antigen remains undetermined. Nothing much larger sits one base from this clone, and base qualities are not available.

The study at large found these results: In both CD4 and CD8 cells, a rise in Gini index and a fall in Shannon and inverse Simpson diversity were observed from naive through CM, EM and EMRA. Each clonotype was defined as a single alpha or beta chain sequence rather than as a paired alpha/beta receptor. No ground truth was available to validate the repertoire findings for the naive and memory subsets. After error correction, only a single occurrence was seen for over 90% of naive TCR sequences, so much steeper abundance distributions were produced than in memory subsets. A power law was followed by TCR abundance, with an exponent that differed between naive and memory subsets but was consistent across the three individuals. RNA-based TCR counts may be affected by expression changes linked to T cell activation and differentiation. A few larger clonotypes were present in naive repertoires, especially CD8 naive repertoires, and these clonotypes were possibly memory cells re-expressing CD45RA.

From the second PCR step onward, the TCR alpha chain libraries and the TCR beta chain libraries were amplified separately. The CMV status of each donor was determined by measuring IFNgamma production from CD4+ T cells after fresh PBMCs had been stimulated overnight with CMV viral lysate. CD4 T cells were positively selected using Miltenyi beads, after which CD8 T cells were positively selected from the CD4-negative fraction. After staining for CD3, CD4, CD8, CD45RA, CD27 and a live/dead dye, cells were sorted on a BD Aria II into four subsets based on CD45RA and CD27. Blood was obtained from a few healthy volunteers, and the blood from each volunteer was fractionated into CD4 and CD8 T cells and subsequently into four differentiation subsets. About 110 ml of peripheral blood was collected from each donor, and PBMC were isolated from the blood using Ficoll-Paque PLUS density-gradient centrifugation. After sorting, cells were lysed in RLT buffer, RNA was extracted using a Qiagen RNeasy kit, and the extracted RNA was stored at -80 degrees C.

Taken from the germline V gene, the CDR1 and CDR2 loops are SGHRS and YFSETQ. From the cysteine up to the phenylalanine, the CDR3 has a length of 14 residues. Just CDR3 DNA is preserved here, 42 bases in frame from base 1. Trimming costs V 7 bases and J 5 bases, and their ends lie 19 bases apart. The receptor library was made with UMI-ligation and nested PCR. To cover both TRBC1 and TRBC2, the beta constant-region primer consisted of an equimolar mix of two oligonucleotides. A single-stranded oligonucleotide carrying the SP2 primer and a 12-nucleotide UMI was ligated to the 3' end of the cDNA by T4 RNA ligase 1. The ligated cDNA went through four rounds of PCR with nested alpha and beta constant-region primers together with the SP2 primer. The ligation reaction was kept at 16 degrees C for about 20-25 hours. PCR2 was typically performed as a SYBR Green qPCR and was stopped at a predetermined threshold so that over-amplification was prevented. Apart from the first purification, every purification step used Agencourt AMPure XP magnetic beads. Libraries were quantified by Qubit and checked on a TapeStation, where a main peak was expected near 650 bp. Pooled libraries were sequenced on an Illumina MiSeq with v2 2x251 paired-end kits, typically giving roughly 0.95-2 million reads per sample. Each sample library was pooled at roughly 4.4 nM, and roughly 4.5-7.5% PhiX was included to improve cluster recognition. As for the authors' bioinformatics: Decombinator assigned V and J genes to Demultiplexor-processed FASTQ reads by tag matching, allowing a single base-pair mismatch. UMIs were used by Collapsinator to correct both sequencing errors and frequency errors arising from PCR heterogeneity. TCRs were translated and CDR3s were extracted from the conserved cysteine to the FGXG phenylalanine by CDR3Translator, with non-productive sequences being flagged. Repertoires were subsampled to equal numbers of UMI-defined TCRs before Gini, Shannon entropy and inverse Simpson indices were calculated. Within the linear range, a power law was fitted to clonotype abundance distributions using maximum likelihood. For one naive CD8 sample, the pipeline and MIGEC produced similar UMI counts, unique TCR numbers and clonal distributions. One analysis removed from the naive repertoire any naive TCRs that were also present in any memory subset from the same donor. A set of 7,322 CMV-associated CDR3 sequences, compiled from VDJdb and a published dataset, was used to search the repertoires. The raw public reads went through TCRdb reprocessing: fastp at Q25, MiXCR clone calling, in-frame beta chains kept. Under each unique CDR3 protein, matching rows form one entry showing the most common genes and DNA. These V and J calls derive from TCRdb rather than the authors' analysis. In this sample the table shows around 160,000 distinct CDR3 sequences, over 15% of which occur a single time. The ten largest make up about 0.13% of the sample.

The sequence was collected from a human donor in good health. The rearranged chain carries TRBV5-1 and TRBJ2-7, and TRBD1 may be the D gene, going by 7 matching bases. Sequencing was performed on naive CD4+ T cells from blood. Interpreted using the paper, the cell subset or site label stands for: naive T cells, CD45RA high CD27+. CDR3 sequence: CASSTGDRGDEQYF. DNA sequence: TGCGCCAGCTCGACGGGGGACAGAGGGGACGAGCAGTACTTC.